These 16 T cell receptor beta chains originate from one sample sequenced in a study of shared clonotypes between healthy human individuals. Only in-frame clones appear in the TCRdb table, and some are missing; sequencing was by immunoSEQ multiplex PCR. The data hold more than 1 million clones, with roughly 74% observed a single time. The source material was memory CD4+ T cells from PBMCs. Subset noted: CD45RA-negative fraction. The source of these receptors is a man between 18 and 29 years old in good health. Some clones in this sample may be carry-over from other donors' samples.

V and J are TRBV9 and TRBJ2-2; D not resolved. Between the trimmed V and J ends, which lost 4 bases and 7 bases, there was a span of 14 bases. Germline loops: CDR1 SGDLS, CDR2 YYNGEE. This CDR3 has 14 amino acids. In DNA, the CDR3 is TGTGCCAGCAGCCCAAATACAAAAGACGGGGAGCTGTTTTTT. Its protein product is CASSPNTKDGELFF.

The rearrangement links TRBV7-2 to TRBJ2-6; 7 bases match TRBD1. This CDR3 region has 16 residues. J was trimmed by 0 bases and V by 5 bases; bases with no gene match: 4. The germline V gene has CDR1 SGHTA and CDR2 FQGNSA. The CDR3 nucleotides read TGTGCCAGCAGCCTCAGACAGGGCTCTGGGGCCAACGTCCTGACTTTC. Its translation: CASSLRQGSGANVLTF.

The chain has TRBV28 and TRBJ2-7; D not certain. The germline V gene encodes CDR1 MDHEN and CDR2 SYDVKM. The CDR3 runs 14 residues. The ends were cut back, 5 bases at V and 3 bases at J, with 14 bases in the middle. In nucleotides, the CDR3 is TGTGCCAGCAGTCCACCAAATTACTTCTACGAGCAGTACTTC. Protein sequence: CASSPPNYFYEQYF.

The chain uses TRBV19 and TRBJ2-1; 8 bases align to TRBD2. The V gene end was trimmed by 0 bases and the J gene end by 8 bases; junction bases not matched to a gene: 15. Per germline, CDR1 LNHDA and CDR2 SQIVND (reference sequence). The CDR3 is 18 amino acids. The CDR3 DNA reads TGTGCCAGTAGTATAGATCACAGCGGGAGTTATCTAATCGATGAGCAGTTCTTC. As protein: CASSIDHSGSYLIDEQFF.

The V and J genes are TRBV9 and TRBJ1-2; D call uncertain. V lost 0 bases and J lost 4, with 10 bases in between. CDR1 and CDR2 from the germline V gene are SGDLS and YYNGEE. This CDR3 region has 14 residues. The CDR3 DNA reads TGTGCCAGCAGCGTAGCGGCGCGGGGCTATGGCTACACCTTC. As protein: CASSVAARGYGYTF.

This clone has more than one count but fewer than ten. Other DNA sequences in this specimen translate into the identical CDR3. This sequence joins TRBV19 and TRBJ2-7, with D uncertain. This CDR3 region has 15 residues. The germline gives CDR1 LNHDA, CDR2 SQIVND (reference sequence). V lost 0 bases and J 0 bases, leaving 9 bases between the germline ends. CDR3 amino acids: CASSIDSQSSYEQYF. In DNA form, the CDR3 reads TGTGCCAGTAGTATAGACTCCCAGAGCTCCTACGAGCAGTACTTC.

The chain is built from TRBV28 and TRBJ1-5; D is unresolved. The CDR3 runs 14 residues. Trimming shortened V by 2 bases and J by 5 bases, and 10 bases separated the two germline ends. Germline V gene sequence: CDR1 MDHEN, CDR2 SYDVKM. The CDR3 bases are TGTGCCAGCAGTTTAACCGGGGTCTATCAGCCCCAGCATTTT. Residues: CASSLTGVYQPQHF.

The V gene is TRBV6-4, the J gene TRBJ2-2, with D perhaps TRBD1 (5 bases). The V gene's germline CDR1 is MRHNA and CDR2 SNTAGT. V gave up 2 bases and J gave up 2 bases, with 6 bases separating them. This CDR3 contains 14 residues. CDR3 DNA: TGTGCCAGCAGTGACGGACAAAACACCGGGGAGCTGTTTTTT. Protein sequence: CASSDGQNTGELFF.

The V gene is TRBV6-4, the J gene TRBJ1-4; no clear D gene. Germline CDR1 reads MRHNA; CDR2 reads SNTAGT. Trimming shortened V by 6 bases and J by 4 bases, and 6 bases separated the two germline ends. CDR3 length: 12 residues. The CDR3 sequence: CASSFFNEKLFF. CDR3 coding DNA: TGTGCCAGCAGCTTTTTTAATGAAAAACTGTTTTTT.

This clone was recorded once. This rearrangement joins TRBV11-2 to TRBJ1-1; D might be TRBD1 (6 bases). Trimming cost V 5 bases and J 11 bases, with 15 bases left between them. CDR1 and CDR2 from the germline V gene are SGHAT and FQNNGV. This CDR3 comprises 12 residues. The chain's CDR3 is CASSLLRDKAFF. The CDR3 DNA is TGTGCCAGCAGCCTACTCCGGGACAAGGCTTTCTTT. Supplemented by reference TRBV11-2 and TRBJ1-1, the full variable domain reads EAGVAQSPRYKIIEKRQSVAFWCNPISGHATLYWYQQILGQGPKLLIQFQNNGVVDDSQLPKDRFSAERLKGVDSTLKIQPAKLEDSAVYLCASSLLRDKAFFGQGTRLTVV.

In regard to this clone: Mismatch with germline at one junction end may stem from a read error. V is TRBV6-5 and J is TRBJ2-7, with TRBD2 identical over 10 bases. Looked up from germline, CDR1 is MNHEY and CDR2 is SVGAGI. The CDR3 is made up of 12 amino acids. In DNA form, the CDR3 reads TGTGCCAGCAGTTGGCTAGCGGGAGCTCTGTCCTTC. Translation gives CASSWLAGALSF.

The rearrangement joins TRBV19 to TRBJ1-5; D remains ambiguous. Germline lookup yields CDR1 LNHDA and CDR2 SQIVND (reference sequence). V lost 3 bases to trimming and J lost 2 bases, with 11 bases between them. CDR3 size: 15 residues. The CDR3 DNA reads as TGTGCCAGTAGTATTCTCGACGGGGGCAATCAGCCCCAGCATTTT. This sequence encodes CASSILDGGNQPQHF.

This clone has a handful of counts. V is TRBV18 and J is TRBJ1-2; the match to TRBD1 covers 7 bases. Unmatched junction bases numbered 4, after V lost 3 bases and J lost 3 bases. CDR1 and CDR2 (germline): KGHSH, LQKENI. This CDR3 has 14 residues. CDR3 loop: CASSPMQGDYGYTF. The CDR3 nucleotides are TGTGCCAGCTCACCCATGCAGGGGGACTATGGCTACACCTTC.

The table lists this clone with a few counts. A much larger clone sits a single nucleotide away, making a read error possible. The chain employs TRBV2 and TRBJ1-3; D is possibly TRBD1 (5 bases). Trimming removed 0 bases at V and 2 bases at J, with 5 bases between. The CDR3 extends over 14 amino acids. Germline CDR1 and CDR2: SNHLY and FYNNEI. CDR3 sequence (DNA): TGTGCCAGCAGTGAAGCAGGGGCTGGAAACACCATATATTTT. Amino acid sequence: CASSEAGAGNTIYF.

This chain connects TRBV28 to TRBJ1-4; perhaps TRBD1 as D (5 bases). This CDR3 has 12 residues. V lost 7 bases and J lost 8, with 11 bases in between. CDR1 and CDR2 (germline): MDHEN, SYDVKM. DNA of the CDR3: TGTGCCAGCACCACACAGGACGAAAAACTGTTTTTT. This sequence encodes CASTTQDEKLFF. Full variable domain (outside the CDR3, taken from reference TRBV28 and TRBJ1-4): DVKVTQSSRYLVKRTGEKVFLECVQDMDHENMFWYRQDPGLGLRLIYFSYDVKMKEKGDIPEGYSVSREKKERFSLILESASTNQTSMYLCASTTQDEKLFFGSGTQLSVL.

V and J are TRBV18 and TRBJ1-2, with unresolved D. The CDR3 has 14 amino acids. V was trimmed by 0 bases and J by 4 bases, leaving 9 bases between them. The germline CDR1 and CDR2 sequences are KGHSH and LQKENI. The CDR3 coding sequence is TGTGCCAGCTCACCACCGCGATCGGTCTATGGCTACACCTTC. Translating gives CASSPPRSVYGYTF.